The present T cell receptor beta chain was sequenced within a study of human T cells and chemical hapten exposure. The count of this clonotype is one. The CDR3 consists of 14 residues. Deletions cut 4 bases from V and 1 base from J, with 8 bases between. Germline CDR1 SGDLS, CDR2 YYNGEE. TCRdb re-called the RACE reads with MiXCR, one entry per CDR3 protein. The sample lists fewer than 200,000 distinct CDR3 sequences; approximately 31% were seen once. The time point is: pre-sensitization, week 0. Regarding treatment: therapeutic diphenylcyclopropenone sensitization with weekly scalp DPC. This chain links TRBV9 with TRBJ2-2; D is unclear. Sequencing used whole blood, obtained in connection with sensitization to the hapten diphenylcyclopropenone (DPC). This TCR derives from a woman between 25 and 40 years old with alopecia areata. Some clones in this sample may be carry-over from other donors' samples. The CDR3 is CASSSIGNTGELFF. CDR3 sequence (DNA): TGTGCCAGCAGCAGCATCGGGAACACCGGGGAGCTGTTTTTT.